In this sample, the clone carrying this T cell receptor (beta chain) turned up once. Its antigen is unidentified. The data originate from a study of T cell repertoires in cytomegalovirus infection. MiXCR was run by TCRdb on the reads, yielding one entry per CDR3 protein. The sample has approximately 1,000,000 distinct CDR3 sequences, around 32% seen once; the top ten hold around 15%. Study-level points and caveats: Dominating the ex vivo response were TCR beta clonotypes that were CMV-specific and HLA-C-restricted.

This CDR3 spans 14 amino acids. The germline V gene has CDR1 LGHNT and CDR2 FRNRAP. With V trimmed by 0 bases and J by 5 bases, 2 bases remained unmatched. The sample consisted of cultured CD8+ T cells from PBMCs, taken from culture after CMV antigen stimulation. The TCR sequence derives from a human donor in good health (CMV status not recorded). Some clones in this sample may be carry-over from other donors' samples. The chain links TRBV12-5 to TRBJ2-7; the match to TRBD1 covers 9 bases. CDR3 in DNA: TGTGCTAGTGGTTTGGTGGGACAGGGCCACGAGCAGTACTTC. This codes for CASGLVGQGHEQYF.